A single sample gave rise to the 13 T cell receptor beta chains below, sequenced in a study of blood T cell repertoires in COVID-19. TCRdb keeps only in-frame clones here, not all; method: immunoSEQ multiplex PCR. The sample consists of about 180,000 clones, 80% to 90% of them appearing once. The sample taken for sequencing was peripheral blood. The origin of the receptors is a woman of 80 years or more with COVID-19, enrolled during active disease.

The J gene is TRBJ1-4, the V gene TRBV6-5; a possible D gene is TRBD1 (5 bases). CDR1 is MNHEY and CDR2 is SVGAGI in the germline V gene. The CDR3 contains 15 residues. Trimming pared 0 bases from V and 4 bases from J, leaving 9 bases between. The CDR3 sequence is CASSYSSGFNEKLFF. DNA for the CDR3: TGTGCCAGCAGTTACTCTTCAGGGTTTAATGAAAAACTGTTTTTT.

The chain joins TRBV7-6 to TRBJ1-6, with D tentatively TRBD1 (5 bases). Germline V CDR1 and CDR2: SGHVS, FNYEAQ. Trimming took off 5 bases at V and 5 bases at J, with 13 bases between the two ends. CDR3 size: 15 residues. The CDR3 coding sequence is TGTGCCAGCAGCGTACTTTCAGGGCATAATTCACCCCTCCACTTT. Protein: CASSVLSGHNSPLHF.

The chain couples TRBV5-3 to TRBJ2-3, with 10 bases that match TRBD2. TRBV5-3 is an open reading frame whose function is uncertain. The junction had 5 bases not matched to a gene; V was cut back by 3 bases and J by 1 base. The CDR3 runs to 16 residues. CDR3 sequence (DNA): TGTGCCAGAAGCTCCGATAGCGGGAGGTGCACAGATACGCAGTATTTT. Protein sequence: CARSSDSGRCTDTQYF.

This clone appeared a few times. The chain carries TRBV11-2 and TRBJ2-1, with 7 bases aligning to TRBD2. The CDR3 runs to 13 residues. Germline-derived CDR1 and CDR2 are SGHAT and FQNNGV. The J segment lost 9 bases and the V segment lost 7 bases, leaving 9 bases of the junction unmatched. The CDR3 bases are TGTGCCAGCACCCCACCCACTAGCGCTGAGCAGTTCTTC. This codes for CASTPPTSAEQFF. Drawing the rest from reference TRBV11-2 and TRBJ2-1, the complete variable domain is EAGVAQSPRYKIIEKRQSVAFWCNPISGHATLYWYQQILGQGPKLLIQFQNNGVVDDSQLPKDRFSAERLKGVDSTLKIQPAKLEDSAVYLCASTPPTSAEQFFGPGTRLTVL.

This rearrangement joins TRBV5-1 to TRBJ2-3, with D possibly being TRBD2 (7 bases). The CDR3 contains 16 residues. The germline V gene encodes CDR1 SGHRS and CDR2 YFSETQ. Trimming stripped 3 bases from V and 6 bases from J, with 20 bases between. The chain's CDR3 is CASSYLAGANTDTQYF. For the CDR3, the DNA is TGCGCCAGCAGCTACCTTGCGGGGGCGAACACTGATACGCAGTATTTT.

The chain recombines TRBV5-6 with TRBJ1-3; no reliable D call. CDR3 size: 16 residues. Looked up from germline, CDR1 is SGHDT and CDR2 is YYEEEE. The ends were cut back, 0 bases at V and 0 bases at J, with 10 bases in the middle. This chain's CDR3 is CASSLDQANSGNTIYF. CDR3 DNA: TGTGCCAGCAGCTTGGACCAGGCCAACTCTGGAAACACCATATATTTT.

This clone was picked up a small number of times. The rearrangement uses TRBV18 and TRBJ2-1; D not resolved. This CDR3 spans 13 amino acids. Trimming removed 2 bases from V and 4 bases from J, with 6 bases in between. The germline V gene has CDR1 KGHSH and CDR2 LQKENI. This chain's CDR3 is CASSPIAYNEQFF. For the CDR3, the DNA is TGTGCCAGCTCACCAATAGCTTACAATGAGCAGTTCTTC.

V and J are TRBV7-6 and TRBJ2-7, with TRBD1 matching over 9 bases. The CDR3 length is 16 residues. From germline, CDR1 is SGHVS and CDR2 FNYEAQ. V dropped 4 bases and J dropped 2; count of bases not matched to a gene: 9. The CDR3 DNA follows: TGTGCCAGCAGCTCAATCCGGGACAGGGAGCCCTACGAGCAGTACTTC. This encodes CASSSIRDREPYEQYF.

The chain recombines TRBV12-5 with TRBJ1-2; D might be TRBD1 (5 bases). Trimming shortened V by 8 bases and J by 2 bases, and 9 bases separated the two germline ends. The CDR3 totals 12 residues. The germline CDR1 and CDR2 sequences are LGHNT and FRNRAP. CDR3 sequence (DNA): TGTGCTAGTCGGGGGAGAAACTATGGCTACACCTTC. It specifies CASRGRNYGYTF.

This clone was observed a few times. This chain links TRBV19 with TRBJ1-3; D remains unclear. The germline V gene has CDR1 LNHDA and CDR2 SQIVND (reference sequence). The CDR3 is made up of 16 amino acids. Trimming took off 7 bases at V and 0 bases at J, with 16 bases between the two ends. CDR3 sequence reads: CASTPAPVYSGNTIYF. The CDR3 region has the DNA TGTGCCAGTACCCCCGCGCCGGTTTACTCTGGAAACACCATATATTTT.

J is TRBJ2-3 and V is TRBV7-2, with D unresolved. The germline V gene encodes CDR1 SGHTA and CDR2 FQGNSA. The CDR3 is 13 residues long. V lost 2 bases, J lost 6 bases, and 9 bases lay in between. This CDR3 reads CASSLPVADTQYF. The CDR3 coding sequence is TGTGCCAGCAGCTTACCCGTGGCCGATACGCAGTATTTT.

This clone turned up a few times. The gene calls are TRBV5-8 and TRBJ1-1; D gene ambiguous. CDR1 and CDR2 from the germline V gene are SGHTS and YDEGEE. V lost 3 bases and J lost 0, with 15 bases in between. There are 16 residues in the CDR3. CDR3 in DNA: TGTGCCAGCAGCTCTGTCGGTGGGCTACTGAACACTGAAGCTTTCTTT. Encoded protein: CASSSVGGLLNTEAFF.

The chain carries TRBV19 and TRBJ1-1; a possible D gene is TRBD1 (5 bases). CDR3 length: 12 amino acids. From germline, CDR1 is LNHDA and CDR2 SQIVND (reference sequence). Trimming removed 5 bases from V and 11 bases from J, with 15 bases in between. CDR3: CASSRGLREAFF. As DNA, the CDR3 is TGTGCCAGTAGTCGGGGCCTCCGGGAGGCTTTCTTT.